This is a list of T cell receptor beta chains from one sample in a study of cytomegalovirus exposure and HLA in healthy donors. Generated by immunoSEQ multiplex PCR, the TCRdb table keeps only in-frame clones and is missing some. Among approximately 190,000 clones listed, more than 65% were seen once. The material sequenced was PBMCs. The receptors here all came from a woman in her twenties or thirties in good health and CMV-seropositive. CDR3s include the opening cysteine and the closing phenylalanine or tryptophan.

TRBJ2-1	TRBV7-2	CASSPGGGNEQFF
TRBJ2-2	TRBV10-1	CASSESLGLHYTGELFF
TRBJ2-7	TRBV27	CASSLGPTGTFRGPDYEQYF
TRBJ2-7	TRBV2	CATKGTVLTGQYF
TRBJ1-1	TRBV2	CASSGIASGAFF
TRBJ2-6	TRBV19	CASSIAGGPAGANVLTF
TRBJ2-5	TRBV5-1	CASSFGGGRGAREQYF
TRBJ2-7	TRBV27	CASSLLGGGDEQYF
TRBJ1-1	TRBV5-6	CASRSAGTRDRYEAFF
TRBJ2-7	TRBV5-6	CASSPGTGNSYEQYF
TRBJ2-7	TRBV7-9	CASSLGLAGVRSYEQYF
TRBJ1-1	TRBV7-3	CASSLTEGNTEAFF
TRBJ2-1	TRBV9	CASNGAGASSYNEQFF
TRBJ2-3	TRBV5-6	CASSAPGQGAGTDTQYF
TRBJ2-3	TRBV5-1	CASSLVAGRRTDTQYF
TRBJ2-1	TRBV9	CASSFRTSGVSDEQFF
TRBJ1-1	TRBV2	CASRSPGETEAFF